The 5 T cell receptor beta chains reported below all come from one sample, sequenced in a study of blood T cells in healthy people across ages (dated by TCRdb to between 2015 and 2017). The method was 5' RACE. The sample was run on an Illumina HiSeq 2500. The second PCR ran for roughly 7 to 12 cycles and used a J-beta primer mix along with a sample-barcoded 5' primer. In TCRdb, the public reads were trimmed at Q25 with fastp and aligned with MiXCR, with productive beta chains retained. All rows with the same CDR3 protein become a single entry with the most common DNA and genes. This sample is represented by about a million distinct CDR3 sequences; roughly two fifths of them were singletons. 13% of the sample lies in the top ten. Sequences were obtained from blood. Receptors originate from a man aged 18 to 35 in good health.

V is TRBV20-1 and J is TRBJ1-2; D may be TRBD1 (5 bases). Germline V gives CDR1 DFQATT, CDR2 SNEGSKA (reference sequence). Trimming left V 5 bases short and J 3 bases short, with 13 bases between. The CDR3 totals 13 residues. Here the CDR3 reads CSAGGWAHYGYTF. In DNA form, the CDR3 reads TGCAGTGCTGGGGGTTGGGCACACTATGGCTACACCTTC.

This clonotype has just a few counts. The chain is built from TRBV27 and TRBJ1-6; D is unclear. Germline CDR1 reads MNHEY; CDR2 reads SMNVEV (reference sequence). Trimming removed 4 bases at V and 7 bases at J, with 14 bases between. CDR3 length: 15 residues. The CDR3 sequence is CASSSIGLPNSPLHF. CDR3 in DNA: TGTGCCAGCAGTTCGATAGGACTGCCCAATTCACCCCTCCACTTT.

The rearrangement joins TRBV5-1 to TRBJ1-2; maybe TRBD1 (6 bases). Germline lookup yields CDR1 SGHRS and CDR2 YFSETQ. The CDR3 loop spans 16 amino acids. Trimming cost V 0 bases and J 1 base, with 13 bases left between them. The CDR3 spells CASSLEPGQINYGYTF. DNA of the CDR3: TGCGCCAGCAGCTTGGAACCGGGACAAATTAACTATGGCTACACCTTC.

This clonotype came up many times. This rearrangement joins TRBV20-1 to TRBJ1-2, with D uncertain. Germline V gives CDR1 DFQATT, CDR2 SNEGSKA (reference sequence). CDR3 length: 11 residues. The chain's CDR3 is CSLRVDYGYTF. CDR3 bases: TGCAGCTTAAGGGTGGACTATGGCTACACCTTC.

The chain joins TRBV20-1 to TRBJ1-1; D uncertain. The CDR3 contains 13 residues. The V and J ends lost 3 bases and 1 base respectively, with 9 bases between them. CDR1 and CDR2 (germline): DFQATT, SNEGSKA (reference sequence). Here the CDR3 DNA reads TGCAGTGCTAGTCTTTCAGAGAACACTGAAGCTTTCTTT. This translates into CSASLSENTEAFF.